The entry that follows covers one T cell receptor beta chain sequence. This sample is part of a study of blood T cell repertoires in COVID-19. As for the study in general: Nucleic acid was either cDNA or gDNA, and it came from T cells, B-cell-depleted T cells, or PBMCs.

Germline V gives CDR1 SQVTM, CDR2 ANQGSEA. Between the trimmed V and J ends, which lost 6 bases and 4 bases, there was a span of 10 bases. CDR3 length: 12 residues. Authors' analysis steps: Nucleated cell number was recorded as an estimate derived from reference gene primer amplification. The method was immunoSEQ multiplex PCR; TCRdb's version includes in-frame clones alone and lacks a portion of them. V and J calls and clone size are given by that table; D and trimming were obtained from the DNA. Here the sample spans around 230,000 clones, 88% being singletons. This TCR was sampled from a woman in her thirties who had recovered from COVID-19. The gene calls are TRBV29-1 and TRBJ1-5; D perhaps matches TRBD1 (6 bases). Sequenced material: PBMCs or T cells enriched from blood (not recorded which). The CDR3 loop reads CSVRQVNQPQHF. The CDR3 DNA follows: TGCAGCGTCCGACAGGTTAATCAGCCCCAGCATTTT.